This TCR beta chain was found in a study of T cell changes during pregnancy in multiple sclerosis (dated by TCRdb to between 2018 and 2020). With regard to the full study: The study examined how the T cell repertoire changed over the course of pregnancy in women with multiple sclerosis.

The CDR3 goes from the cysteine to the phenylalanine over 15 residues. Only the CDR3 part of the read is kept: 45 bases, read in frame from the first base. CDR1 and CDR2 (SGDLS, YYNGEE) derive from the germline V gene. V lost 0 bases and J lost 2 bases; the stretch between them is 11 bases long. Library preparation used the immunoSEQ multiplex PCR assay. Sourced from immuneACCESS, this table was stored by TCRdb with only in-frame sequences that have V and J called. A share of the clones is absent; for the studies checked, an unresolved V gene accounts for under half, and the remainder has no known explanation. The sample profile shows 25,000 to 35,000 clones; about nine tenths of them were found once. The ten largest clonotypes hold 6.9% of the sample. To note about this clone: What this receptor recognizes is not known. It has no much larger one-base neighbor in the sample; base qualities were not kept.

The specimen comprised CD8+ T cells from peripheral blood mononuclear cells, sampled in the second trimester of pregnancy. The rearrangement combines TRBV9 with TRBJ1-2; the best D guess is TRBD1, with 5 bases matching. The source of this sequence is a female donor with multiple sclerosis, enrolled in a pregnancy study. The sequenced DNA: TGTGCCAGCAGCGTAGGGAGGGGTGACAACTATGGCTACACCTTC. It translates to CASSVGRGDNYGYTF.